This T cell receptor (beta chain) was sequenced for a study of CD8 T cells in ankylosing spondylitis. General observations from the study: Clones that were linked to disease were CD8+ and were relatively rare in peripheral blood. Enrichment of disease-linked clones was reportedly significant in matched ankylosing spondylitis synovial fluid. In the blood and synovial fluid of reactive arthritis, some motif variants had been previously reported. In ankylosing spondylitis blood, a motif of roughly eight highly homologous TCR beta variants appeared characteristic.

Many counts were recorded for this clonotype. Its matching antigen is unknown. V was cut by 7 bases and J by 3 bases, with 13 bases left in between. Germline assignment: CDR1 SEHNR and CDR2 FQNEAQ (reference sequence). This CDR3 comprises 14 residues. For TCR beta, libraries came from quantitative 5'-RACE with molecular barcodes. MiXCR, applied by TCRdb to the 5' RACE reads, yields one record per CDR3 protein. The repertoire includes more than 400,000 distinct CDR3 sequences, about 5.2% of them detected once, and under 4.5% sits in the top ten. The chain links TRBV7-9 to TRBJ2-1, with D possibly matching TRBD2 (5 bases). Material: blood, either unsorted or a sorted T cell fraction (not recorded which). This receptor was taken from a male donor with ankylosing spondylitis. The CDR3 loop reads CASTPERDYNEQFF. The CDR3 bases are TGTGCCAGCACCCCTGAGAGGGACTACAATGAGCAGTTCTTC.